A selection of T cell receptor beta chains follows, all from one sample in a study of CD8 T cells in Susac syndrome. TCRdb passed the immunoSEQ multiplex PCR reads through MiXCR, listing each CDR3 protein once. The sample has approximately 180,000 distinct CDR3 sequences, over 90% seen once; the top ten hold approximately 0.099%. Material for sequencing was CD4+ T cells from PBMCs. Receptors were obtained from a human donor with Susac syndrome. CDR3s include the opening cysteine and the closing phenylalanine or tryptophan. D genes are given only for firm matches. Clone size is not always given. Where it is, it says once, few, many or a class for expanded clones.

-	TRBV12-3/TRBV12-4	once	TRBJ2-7	CASMPGHRFHEQYF	TGTGCCAGCATGCCAGGGCACCGTTTCCACGAGCAGTACTTC
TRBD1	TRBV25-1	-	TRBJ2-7	CASSESGGRGSYEQYF	TGTGCCAGCAGTGAATCAGGAGGCAGGGGGAGCTACGAGCAGTACTTC
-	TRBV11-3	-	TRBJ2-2	CASSFRTASGELFF	TGTGCCAGCAGCTTCCGGACAGCATCCGGGGAGCTGTTTTTT
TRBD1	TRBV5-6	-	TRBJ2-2	CASSPGDRANTGELFF	TGTGCCAGCAGCCCCGGGGACAGGGCGAACACCGGGGAGCTGTTTTTT
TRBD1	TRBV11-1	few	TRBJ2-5	CASSLAGTGEETQYF	TGTGCCAGCAGCTTAGCAGGGACAGGGGAAGAGACCCAGTACTTC
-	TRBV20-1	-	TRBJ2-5	CRAHTDDWETQYF	TGCAGGGCCCACACCGACGATTGGGAGACCCAGTACTTC
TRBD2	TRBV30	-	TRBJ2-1	CAWSTGTSGGGDEQFF	TGTGCCTGGAGTACCGGGACTAGCGGAGGTGGGGATGAGCAGTTCTTC
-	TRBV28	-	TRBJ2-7	CASSLPALHEQYF	TGTGCCAGCAGTCTTCCGGCACTACACGAGCAGTACTTC
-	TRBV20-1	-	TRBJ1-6	CSATGTRSPLHF	TGCAGTGCTACCGGGACTCGTTCACCCCTCCACTTT
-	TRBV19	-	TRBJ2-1	CASSKGTPEQFF	TGTGCCAGTAGTAAAGGGACTCCGGAGCAGTTCTTC
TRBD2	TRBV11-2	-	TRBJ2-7	CASSFTSGRTYEQYF	TGTGCCAGCAGCTTTACCAGCGGGAGGACCTACGAGCAGTACTTC
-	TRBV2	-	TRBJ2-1	CASNPLTPFNEQFF	TGTGCCTCCAACCCGCTCACCCCCTTCAATGAGCAGTTCTTC
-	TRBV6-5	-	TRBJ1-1	CASTLEGDAGTEAFF	TGTGCCAGCACCCTCGAGGGGGATGCGGGTACTGAAGCTTTCTTT
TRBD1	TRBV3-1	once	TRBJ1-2	CASSQLRVGTGRINYGYTF	TGTGCCAGCAGCCAATTAAGAGTCGGGACAGGGAGAATTAACTATGGCTACACCTTC
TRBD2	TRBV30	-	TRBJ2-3	CAWSRRMGGSTDTQYF	TGTGCCTGGAGTAGGAGGATGGGGGGGAGCACAGATACGCAGTATTTT
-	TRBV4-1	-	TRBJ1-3	CASSQGRTAGNTIYF	TGCGCCAGCAGCCAAGGCCGGACAGCAGGAAACACCATATATTTT
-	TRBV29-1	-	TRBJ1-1	CSVVQGLNTEAFF	TGCAGCGTTGTCCAGGGCCTGAACACTGAAGCTTTCTTT
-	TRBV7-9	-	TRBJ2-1	CASNQMFRAEQFF	TGTGCCAGCAACCAAATGTTCCGGGCCGAGCAGTTCTTC
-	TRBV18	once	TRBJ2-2	CASSPGGARTGELFF	TGTGCCAGCTCACCAGGCGGGGCAAGAACCGGGGAGCTGTTTTTT
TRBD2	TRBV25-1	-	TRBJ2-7	CASSESGGASYEQYF	TGTGCCAGCAGTGAGTCCGGGGGGGCGTCCTACGAGCAGTACTTC
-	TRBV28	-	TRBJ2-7	CASSIWGYEQYF	TGTGCCAGCAGTATATGGGGCTACGAGCAGTACTTC
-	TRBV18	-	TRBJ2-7	CASSPEAASGEQYF	TGTGCCAGCTCACCGGAAGCCGCCTCAGGCGAGCAGTACTTC
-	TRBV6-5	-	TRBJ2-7	CASSYMPPSQGGEQYF	TGTGCCAGCAGTTACATGCCTCCCTCGCAGGGTGGCGAGCAGTACTTC
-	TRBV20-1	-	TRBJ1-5	CSVSRGLHQPQHF	TGCAGTGTGTCCAGGGGACTCCATCAGCCCCAGCATTTT
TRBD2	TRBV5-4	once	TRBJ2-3	CASSTGLAASTDTQYF	TGTGCCAGCAGCACAGGACTAGCGGCTAGCACAGATACGCAGTATTTT
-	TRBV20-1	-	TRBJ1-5	CSPQGGKDQPQHF	TGCAGTCCCCAGGGCGGGAAAGATCAGCCCCAGCATTTT
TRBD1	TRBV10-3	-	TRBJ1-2	CAINDPGQGDYGYTF	TGTGCCATCAACGATCCGGGACAGGGCGACTATGGCTACACCTTC
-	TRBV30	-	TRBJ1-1	CAWAAWAGKAFF	TGTGCCTGGGCCGCTTGGGCAGGGAAAGCTTTCTTT
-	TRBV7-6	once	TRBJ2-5	CASSGRRSGETQYF	TGTGCCAGCAGCGGTCGTAGGAGCGGGGAGACCCAGTACTTC
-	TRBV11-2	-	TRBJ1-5	CASSGEQGNQPQHF	TGTGCCAGCAGCGGAGAACAGGGCAATCAGCCCCAGCATTTT
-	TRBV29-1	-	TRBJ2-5	CRVEVGRGGQETQYF	TGCAGGGTTGAAGTTGGCAGGGGAGGCCAAGAGACCCAGTACTTC
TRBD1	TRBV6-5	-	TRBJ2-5	CASSRGTGYQETQYF	TGTGCCAGCAGCCGGGGGACAGGGTACCAAGAGACCCAGTACTTC
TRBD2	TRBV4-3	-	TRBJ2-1	CASSQDVAGVGEQFF	TGCGCCAGCAGCCAAGACGTAGCGGGAGTCGGTGAGCAGTTCTTC
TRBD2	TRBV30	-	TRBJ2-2	CAWSVIDLAASNTGELFF	TGTGCCTGGAGTGTTATCGACCTAGCGGCTTCGAACACCGGGGAGCTGTTTTTT
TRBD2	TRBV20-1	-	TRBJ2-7	CSARGAGENEQYF	TGCAGTGCTAGGGGAGCGGGGGAGAACGAGCAGTACTTC
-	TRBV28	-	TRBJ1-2	CASSPADYGYTF	TGTGCCAGCTCCCCAGCGGACTATGGCTACACCTTC
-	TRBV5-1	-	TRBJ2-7	CASSPSVTSYEQYF	TGCGCCAGCAGCCCGTCCGTTACCTCCTACGAGCAGTACTTC
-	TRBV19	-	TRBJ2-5	CASSMHSAQETQYF	TGTGCCAGTAGTATGCACAGCGCGCAAGAGACCCAGTACTTC
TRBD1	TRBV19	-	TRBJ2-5	CASATGRETQYF	TGTGCCAGTGCGACAGGGCGAGAGACCCAGTACTTC
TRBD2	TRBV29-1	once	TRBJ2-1	CSVEVASGNYNEQFF	TGCAGCGTTGAAGTGGCTAGCGGGAACTACAATGAGCAGTTCTTC
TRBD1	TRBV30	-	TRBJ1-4	CAWIRQGWDEKLFF	TGTGCCTGGATAAGACAGGGCTGGGATGAAAAACTGTTTTTT
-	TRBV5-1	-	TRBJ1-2	CASSLDRPAYGYTF	TGCGCCAGCAGCCTGGATCGGCCAGCCTATGGCTACACCTTC
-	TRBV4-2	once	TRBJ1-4	CASSGVGSGGEKLFF	TGTGCCAGCAGCGGCGTGGGTAGTGGAGGCGAAAAACTGTTTTTT
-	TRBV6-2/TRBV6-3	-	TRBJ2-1	CASSTGDSSYNEQFF	TGTGCCAGCAGCACGGGGGACAGCTCCTACAATGAGCAGTTCTTC
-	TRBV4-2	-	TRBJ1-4	CASSREALNEKLFF	TGTGCCAGCAGCCGCGAGGCCCTTAATGAAAAACTGTTTTTT
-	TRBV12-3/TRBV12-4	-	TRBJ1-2	CASSRDRYYGYTF	TGTGCCAGCAGCAGAGACAGATACTATGGCTACACCTTC
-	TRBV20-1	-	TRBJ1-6	CSASRQLNSPLHF	TGCAGTGCTAGTAGACAGTTAAATTCACCCCTCCACTTT
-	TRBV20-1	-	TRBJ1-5	CSATSGGSNQPQHF	TGCAGTGCGACCTCGGGGGGTAGCAATCAGCCCCAGCATTTT
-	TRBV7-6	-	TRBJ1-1	CASGMIDLNTEAFF	TGTGCCAGCGGCATGATAGATTTGAACACTGAAGCTTTCTTT
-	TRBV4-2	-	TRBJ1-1	CASSQTHRERNTETFF	TGTGCCAGCAGCCAAACACACAGGGAGCGGAACACTGAAACTTTCTTT
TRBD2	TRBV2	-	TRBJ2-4	CAGGKAGIAKNIQYF	TGTGCCGGGGGGAAAGCGGGGATAGCCAAAAACATTCAGTACTTC
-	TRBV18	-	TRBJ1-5	CASSPAGGWGDQPQHF	TGTGCCAGCTCACCTGCGGGGGGCTGGGGAGATCAGCCCCAGCATTTT
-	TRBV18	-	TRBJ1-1	CASSPTGYTEAFF	TGTGCCAGCTCACCTACAGGGTACACTGAAGCTTTCTTT
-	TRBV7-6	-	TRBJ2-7	CASSLRQGLSYEQYF	TGTGCCAGCAGCTTAAGACAGGGACTTTCCTACGAGCAGTACTTC
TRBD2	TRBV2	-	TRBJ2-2	CASRGLAGATGELFF	TGCGCCAGCAGGGGACTAGCGGGGGCCACCGGGGAGCTGTTTTTT
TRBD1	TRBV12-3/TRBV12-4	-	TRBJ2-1	CASSSLLRQGYSYNEQFF	TGTGCCAGCAGTTCGCTCCTAAGACAGGGTTATTCCTACAATGAGCAGTTCTTC
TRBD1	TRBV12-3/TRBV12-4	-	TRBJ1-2	CASSPYRGGNGYTF	TGTGCCAGCAGTCCCTACAGGGGAGGAAATGGCTACACCTTC
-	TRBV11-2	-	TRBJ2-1	CASSLAFTYNEQFF	TGTGCCAGCAGCTTAGCGTTTACCTACAATGAGCAGTTCTTC
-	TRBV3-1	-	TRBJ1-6	CASSQEGRVNSPLHF	TGTGCCAGCAGCCAAGAAGGGCGCGTTAATTCACCCCTCCACTTT